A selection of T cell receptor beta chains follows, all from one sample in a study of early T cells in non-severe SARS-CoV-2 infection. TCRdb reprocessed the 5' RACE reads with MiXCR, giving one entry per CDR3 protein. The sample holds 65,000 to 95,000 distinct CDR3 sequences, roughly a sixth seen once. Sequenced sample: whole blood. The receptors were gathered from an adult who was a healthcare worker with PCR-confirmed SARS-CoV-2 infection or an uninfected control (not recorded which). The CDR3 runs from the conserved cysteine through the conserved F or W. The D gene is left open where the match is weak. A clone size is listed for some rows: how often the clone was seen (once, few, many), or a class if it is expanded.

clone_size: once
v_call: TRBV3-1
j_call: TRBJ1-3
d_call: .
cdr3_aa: CASSQVSGNTIYF
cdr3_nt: TGTGCCAGCAGCCAGGTATCTGGAAACACCATATATTTT

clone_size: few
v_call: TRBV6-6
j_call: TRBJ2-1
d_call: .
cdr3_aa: CASSQTGQFF
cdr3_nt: TGTGCCAGCAGCCAGACGGGGCAGTTCTTC

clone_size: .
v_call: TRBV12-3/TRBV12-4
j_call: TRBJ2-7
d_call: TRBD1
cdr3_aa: CASRGTGHSYEQYF
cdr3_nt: TGTGCCAGCAGGGGGACAGGGCACTCCTACGAGCAGTACTTC

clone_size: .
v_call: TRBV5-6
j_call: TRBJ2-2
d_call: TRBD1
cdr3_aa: CASSLPGQGGGELFF
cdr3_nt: TGTGCCAGCAGCTTACCCGGACAGGGAGGCGGGGAGCTGTTTTTT

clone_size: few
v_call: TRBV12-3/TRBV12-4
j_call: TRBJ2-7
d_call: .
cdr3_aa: CASSWIRTEQYF
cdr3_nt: TGTGCCAGCAGTTGGATTAGGACAGAGCAGTACTTC

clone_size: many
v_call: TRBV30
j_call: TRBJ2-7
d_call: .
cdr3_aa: CAWIVGGHEQYF
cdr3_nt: TGTGCCTGGATCGTAGGAGGACACGAGCAGTACTTC

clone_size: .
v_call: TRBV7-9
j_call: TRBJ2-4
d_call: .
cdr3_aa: CASSFAGARKNIQYF
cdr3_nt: TGTGCCAGCAGTTTTGCCGGGGCGAGGAAAAACATTCAGTACTTC

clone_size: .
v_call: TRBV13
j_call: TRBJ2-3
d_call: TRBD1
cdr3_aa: CASSLQGVSTDTQYF
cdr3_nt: TGTGCCAGCAGCTTACAGGGGGTAAGCACAGATACGCAGTATTTT

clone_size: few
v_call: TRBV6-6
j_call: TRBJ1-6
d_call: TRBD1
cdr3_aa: CASSYPTGESSPLHF
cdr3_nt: TGTGCCAGCAGTTACCCGACAGGGGAGAGTTCACCCCTCCACTTT

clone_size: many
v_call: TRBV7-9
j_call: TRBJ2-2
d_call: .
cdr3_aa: CASSPLQHVTNTGELFF
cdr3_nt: TGTGCCAGCAGCCCCCTCCAGCACGTTACGAACACCGGGGAGCTGTTTTTT

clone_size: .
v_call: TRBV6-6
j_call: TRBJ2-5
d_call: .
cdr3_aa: CASSYPGRKQETQYF
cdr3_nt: TGTGCCAGCAGTTACCCCGGACGGAAACAAGAGACCCAGTACTTC

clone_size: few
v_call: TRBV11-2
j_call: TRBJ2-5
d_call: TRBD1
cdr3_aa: CASSPRTGGGETQYF
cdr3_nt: TGTGCCAGCAGCCCACGGACAGGCGGCGGAGAGACCCAGTACTTC

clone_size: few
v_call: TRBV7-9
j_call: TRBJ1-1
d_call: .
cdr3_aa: CASSPREGAAEAFF
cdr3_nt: TGTGCCAGCAGCCCCAGGGAGGGAGCGGCTGAAGCTTTCTTT

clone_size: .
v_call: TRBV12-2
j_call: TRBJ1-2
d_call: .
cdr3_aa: CASRLRKVGTATNYGYTF
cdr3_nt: TGTGCAAGTCGCCTGAGAAAAGTTGGGACAGCGACTAACTATGGCTACACCTTC

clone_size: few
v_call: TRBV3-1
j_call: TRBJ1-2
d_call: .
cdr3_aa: CASSSQAGVDYGYTF
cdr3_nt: TGTGCCAGCAGCTCCCAGGCAGGGGTGGATTATGGCTACACCTTC

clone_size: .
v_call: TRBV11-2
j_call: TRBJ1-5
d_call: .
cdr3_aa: CASSLGTVQPQHF
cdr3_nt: TGTGCCAGCAGCTTAGGGACAGTCCAGCCCCAGCATTTT

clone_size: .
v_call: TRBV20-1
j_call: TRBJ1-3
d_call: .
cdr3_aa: CSARDRGGRNTIYF
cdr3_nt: TGCAGTGCTAGAGATCGTGGAGGGAGAAACACCATATATTTT

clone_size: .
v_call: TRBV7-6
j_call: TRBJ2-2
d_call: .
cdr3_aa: CASSFGQYTGELFF
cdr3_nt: TGTGCCAGCAGCTTTGGCCAGTACACCGGGGAGCTGTTTTTT

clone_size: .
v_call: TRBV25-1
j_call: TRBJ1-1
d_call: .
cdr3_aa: CASSDRGTEAFF
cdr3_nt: TGTGCCAGCAGTGACAGGGGCACTGAAGCTTTCTTT

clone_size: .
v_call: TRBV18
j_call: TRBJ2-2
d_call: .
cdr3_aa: CASSPITSGELFF
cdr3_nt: TGTGCCAGCTCACCTATCACTTCCGGGGAGCTGTTTTTT

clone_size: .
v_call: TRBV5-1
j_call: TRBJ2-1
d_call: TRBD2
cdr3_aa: CASSLRGGSSHNEQFF
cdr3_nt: TGCGCCAGCAGCTTGAGAGGCGGGAGCTCCCACAATGAGCAGTTCTTC

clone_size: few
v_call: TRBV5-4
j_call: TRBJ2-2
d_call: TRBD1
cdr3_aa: CASSLGQGNTGELFF
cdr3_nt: TGTGCCAGCAGCTTGGGACAGGGCAACACCGGGGAGCTGTTTTTT

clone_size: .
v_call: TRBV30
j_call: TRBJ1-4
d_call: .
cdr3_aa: CAWSVQSEKLFF
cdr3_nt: TGTGCCTGGAGTGTTCAGTCTGAAAAACTGTTTTTT

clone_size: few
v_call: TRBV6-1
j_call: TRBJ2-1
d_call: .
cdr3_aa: CASTQRGNYNEQFF
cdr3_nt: TGTGCCAGCACCCAGCGTGGAAACTACAATGAGCAGTTCTTC

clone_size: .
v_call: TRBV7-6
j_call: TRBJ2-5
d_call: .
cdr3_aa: CASSRLGETQYF
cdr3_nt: TGTGCCAGCAGCCGCCTGGGGGAGACCCAGTACTTC

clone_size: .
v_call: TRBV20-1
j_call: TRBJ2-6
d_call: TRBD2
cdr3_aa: CSASAGGSGANVLTF
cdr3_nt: TGCAGTGCTAGTGCGGGGGGCTCTGGGGCCAACGTCCTGACTTTC

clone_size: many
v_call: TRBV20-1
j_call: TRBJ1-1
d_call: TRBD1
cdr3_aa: CSAGQGWGTEAFF
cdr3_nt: TGCAGTGCTGGACAGGGTTGGGGAACTGAAGCTTTCTTT

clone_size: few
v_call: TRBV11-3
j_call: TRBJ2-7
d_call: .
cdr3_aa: CASSLDDEQYF
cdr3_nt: TGTGCCAGCAGCTTAGATGACGAGCAGTACTTC

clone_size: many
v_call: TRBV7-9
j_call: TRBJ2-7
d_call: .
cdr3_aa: CASSPGGSYEQYF
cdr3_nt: TGTGCCAGCTCTCCCGGGGGCTCCTACGAGCAGTACTTC

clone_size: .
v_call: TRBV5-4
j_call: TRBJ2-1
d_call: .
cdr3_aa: CASSPNIGVHNEQFF
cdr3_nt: TGTGCCAGCAGCCCTAATATCGGTGTCCACAATGAGCAGTTCTTC

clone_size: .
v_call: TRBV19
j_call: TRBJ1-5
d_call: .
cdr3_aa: CASSILPPWTGYADQPQHF
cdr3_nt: TGTGCCAGTAGTATACTTCCTCCATGGACGGGTTATGCTGATCAGCCCCAGCATTTT

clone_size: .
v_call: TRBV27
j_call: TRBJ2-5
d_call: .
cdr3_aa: CASSPLWAQETQYF
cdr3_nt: TGTGCCAGCAGTCCGCTATGGGCCCAAGAGACCCAGTACTTC

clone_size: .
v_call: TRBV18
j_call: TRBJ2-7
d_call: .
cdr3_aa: CASSPPAHEQYF
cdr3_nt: TGTGCCAGCTCACCACCGGCCCACGAGCAGTACTTC

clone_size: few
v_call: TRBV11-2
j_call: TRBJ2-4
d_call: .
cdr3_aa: CASSFIQGGGERNIQYF
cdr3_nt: TGTGCCAGCAGTTTTATTCAGGGCGGGGGCGAGAGAAACATTCAGTACTTC

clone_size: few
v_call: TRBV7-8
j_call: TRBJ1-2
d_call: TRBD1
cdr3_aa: CASSNSGTGNPYGYTF
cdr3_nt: TGTGCCAGCAGCAATAGCGGGACAGGCAATCCCTATGGCTACACCTTC

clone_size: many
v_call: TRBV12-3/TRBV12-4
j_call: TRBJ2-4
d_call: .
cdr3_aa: CASSLAPVVNIQYF
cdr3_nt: TGTGCCAGCAGTTTAGCCCCAGTCGTGAACATTCAGTACTTC

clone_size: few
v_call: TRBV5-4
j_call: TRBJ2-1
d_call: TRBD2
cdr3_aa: CASSLRLAGEQFF
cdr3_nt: TGTGCCAGCAGCTTGCGTCTAGCGGGTGAGCAGTTCTTC

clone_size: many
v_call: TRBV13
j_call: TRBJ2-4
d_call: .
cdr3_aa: CASTTVTDGAKNIQYF
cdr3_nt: TGTGCCAGCACCACAGTGACAGACGGGGCCAAAAACATTCAGTACTTC